This T cell receptor (beta chain) originates from a study of cytomegalovirus exposure and HLA in healthy donors. CDR1 and CDR2 (germline): SGHTA, FQGTGA. The V segment lost 5 bases and the J segment 1 base; nucleotides outside the gene matches: 7. The CDR3 sequence is 15 residues long. Those who donated were healthy bone marrow donors. General observations from the study: Rarity marked most TCR sequences, yet some public TCRs occurred in many donors. A list of around 160 TCR beta chains associated with cytomegalovirus was given.

Primers: 60 Vbeta forward and 13 Jbeta reverse. Sequencing used immunoSEQ multiplex PCR; TCRdb keeps in-frame clones, though not all of them. This table has around 170,000 clones, roughly 79% appearing once. This clone was seen a handful of times. Its antigen is unidentified. This sequence originates from a middle-aged man in good health and CMV-seronegative. This rearrangement joins TRBV7-3 to TRBJ2-5, with 7 bases lining up with TRBD2. The material sequenced was PBMCs. The CDR3, as DNA: TGTGCCAGCAGCGAACTAGCGAATCTCCAAGAGACCCAGTACTTC. This translates into CASSELANLQETQYF.